A single sample gave rise to the 6 T cell receptor beta chains below, sequenced in a study of T cells in localized non-small cell lung cancer. Profiled with immunoSEQ multiplex PCR; TCRdb holds only in-frame clones, not every one. Of 26,000 or so clones in the sample, about 86% were seen once. The sequenced sample was peripheral blood, obtained before any cancer treatment. The receptor source for this set is a female donor over 55 with stage I lung adenocarcinoma.

The V call is TRBV5-6, the J call TRBJ2-7; 7 bases agree with TRBD2. Germline V gene sequence: CDR1 SGHDT, CDR2 YYEEEE. V lost 3 bases, J lost 3 bases, and 9 bases stayed unmatched. The CDR3 covers 15 residues. The CDR3 loop reads CASSWLRGGYYEQYF. The CDR3, as DNA: TGTGCCAGCAGCTGGCTGAGGGGAGGGTACTACGAGCAGTACTTC.

The CDR3 DNA is TGCGCCAGCAGCCAAGATTCAGGGGCGCCAGATACGCAGTATTTT. The encoded protein is CASSQDSGAPDTQYF. The chain joins TRBV4-1 to TRBJ2-3; weak D call: TRBD1 (6 bases). The V end lost 0 bases, the J end lost 4 bases, and 11 bases lay between the germline ends. The germline V gene encodes CDR1 MGHRA and CDR2 YSYEKL. The CDR3 is 15 residues long.

The chain couples TRBV29-1 to TRBJ1-1; 9 nucleotides line up with TRBD1. V gave up 6 bases and J gave up 8 bases; unmatched junction bases: 4. Germline CDR1 and CDR2: SQVTM and ANQGSEA. The CDR3 spans 11 residues. This CDR3 is CSVRDRDEAFF. The DNA for the CDR3 is TGCAGCGTGAGGGACAGGGACGAAGCTTTCTTT.

V is TRBV7-9 and J is TRBJ2-1, with TRBD1 matching over 10 bases. The CDR3 sequence is 15 residues long. V trimming: 5 bases; J trimming: 6 bases; junction bases outside the gene matches: 7. Germline values: CDR1 SEHNR, CDR2 FQNEAQ (reference sequence). The CDR3 DNA sequence: TGTGCCAGCAGCATGGGGACAGGGGAGGGCAATGAGCAGTTCTTC. It encodes CASSMGTGEGNEQFF.

For the CDR3, the DNA is TGTGCCTGGGCCCGTATAGAGACCCAGTACTTC. It is translated as CAWARIETQYF. The rearrangement uses TRBV30 and TRBJ2-5; D not resolved. Germline V gives CDR1 GTSNPN, CDR2 SVGIG (reference sequence). V lost 5 bases to trimming and J lost 4 bases, with 8 bases between them. The CDR3 contains 11 residues.

This chain joins TRBV7-9 and TRBJ2-3; a weak D match, TRBD1 (6 bases). With 7 bases removed from V and 1 base from J, the gap between germline ends came to 15 bases. The length of the CDR3 is 15 residues. Per germline, CDR1 SEHNR and CDR2 FQNEAQ (reference sequence). This CDR3 is CASTIRGTRTDTQYF. CDR3 bases: TGTGCCAGCACTATAAGGGGGACCCGCACAGATACGCAGTATTTT.